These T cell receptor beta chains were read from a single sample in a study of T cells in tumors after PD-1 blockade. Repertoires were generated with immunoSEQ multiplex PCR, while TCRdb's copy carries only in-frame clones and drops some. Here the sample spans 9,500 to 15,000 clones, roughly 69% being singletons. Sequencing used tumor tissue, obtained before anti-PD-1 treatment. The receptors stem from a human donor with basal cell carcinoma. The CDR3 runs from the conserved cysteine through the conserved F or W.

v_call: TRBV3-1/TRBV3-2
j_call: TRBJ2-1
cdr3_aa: CASSPIFRGVDEQFF

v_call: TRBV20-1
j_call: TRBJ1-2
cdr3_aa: CSASSGYGYTF

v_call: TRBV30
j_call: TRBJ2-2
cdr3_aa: CACHPSRANTGELFF

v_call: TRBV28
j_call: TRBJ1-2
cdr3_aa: CASSFGQVNYGYTF

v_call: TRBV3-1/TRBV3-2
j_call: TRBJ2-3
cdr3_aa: CASSQSPTREDTQYF

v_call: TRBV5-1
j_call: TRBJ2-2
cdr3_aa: CASSPGLAARGTGELFF

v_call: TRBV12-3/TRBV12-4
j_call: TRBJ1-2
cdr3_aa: CASSFQDNYGYTF

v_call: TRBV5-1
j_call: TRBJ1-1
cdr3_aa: CASSVSVGLFTEAFF

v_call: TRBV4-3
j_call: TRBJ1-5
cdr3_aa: CASSQEVGHNQPQHF

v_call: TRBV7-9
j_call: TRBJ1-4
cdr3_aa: CASSPRRVGTNEKLFF

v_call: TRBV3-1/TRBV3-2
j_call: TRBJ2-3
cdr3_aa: CASSQERRFRTDTQYF

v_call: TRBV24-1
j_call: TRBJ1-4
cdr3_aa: CATSAATDRNEKLFF

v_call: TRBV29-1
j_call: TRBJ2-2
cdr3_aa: CSVNQGGTGELFF

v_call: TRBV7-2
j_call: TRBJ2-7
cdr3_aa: CASSDYGTGVEQYF

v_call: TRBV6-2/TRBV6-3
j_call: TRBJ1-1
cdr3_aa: CASSDGFMNTEAFF

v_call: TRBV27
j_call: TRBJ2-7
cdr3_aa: CASSEGTSGFSYEQYF

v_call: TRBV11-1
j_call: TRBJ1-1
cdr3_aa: CASSLRQGRITEAFF

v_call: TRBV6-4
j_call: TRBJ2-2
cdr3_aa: CASSDGSTGELFF

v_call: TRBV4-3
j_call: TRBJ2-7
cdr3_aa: CASSQESGSAFEQYF

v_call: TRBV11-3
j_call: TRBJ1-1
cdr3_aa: CASSLDAGKGAFF

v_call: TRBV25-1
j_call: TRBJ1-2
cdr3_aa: CASSPSWDRDYGYTF

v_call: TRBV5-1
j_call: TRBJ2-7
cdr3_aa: CASSRWGRGGEQYF

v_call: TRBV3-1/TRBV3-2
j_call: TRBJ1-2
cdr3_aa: CASSQVDRGGYTF

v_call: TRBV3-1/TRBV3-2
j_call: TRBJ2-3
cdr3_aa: CASSSRGLAGSDTQYF

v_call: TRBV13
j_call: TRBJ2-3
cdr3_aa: CASSLPLGLAATDTQYF

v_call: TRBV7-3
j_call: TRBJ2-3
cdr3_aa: CASSLTSGSTVTQYF

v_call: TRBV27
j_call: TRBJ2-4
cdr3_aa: CASSPVPPRAKNIQYF

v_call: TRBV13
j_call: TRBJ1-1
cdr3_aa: CASSLSSTSTEAFF

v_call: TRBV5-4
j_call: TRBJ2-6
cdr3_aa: CASSLLRGVWANVLTF

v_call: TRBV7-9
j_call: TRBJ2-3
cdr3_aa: CASSLEGGLLADTQYF

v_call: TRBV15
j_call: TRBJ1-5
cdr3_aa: CATHRGEKPQHF

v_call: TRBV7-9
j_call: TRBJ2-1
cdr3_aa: CASSILAGGSYNEQFF

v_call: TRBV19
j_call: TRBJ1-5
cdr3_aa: CASSMSRGRLSNQPQHF

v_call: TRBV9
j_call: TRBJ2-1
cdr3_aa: CASSVLSGGASSYNEQFF

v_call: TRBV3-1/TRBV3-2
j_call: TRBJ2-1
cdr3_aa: CASSQFPPGTSANEQFF

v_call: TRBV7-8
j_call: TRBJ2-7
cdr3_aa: CASSFEVSYEQYF

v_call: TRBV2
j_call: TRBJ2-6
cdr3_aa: CASSRTGGASGANVLTF

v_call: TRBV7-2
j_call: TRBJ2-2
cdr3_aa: CASSLEGGGELFF

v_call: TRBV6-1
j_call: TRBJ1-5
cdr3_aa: CASSEWGSNQPQHF

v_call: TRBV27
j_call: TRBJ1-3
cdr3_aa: CASSLSGPYSGNTIYF

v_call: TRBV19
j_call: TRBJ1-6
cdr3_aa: CASREMSSYNSPLHF

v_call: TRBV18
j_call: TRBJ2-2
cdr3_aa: CASSPRDWNTGELFF

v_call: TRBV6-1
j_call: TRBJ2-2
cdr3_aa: CASSESDGSRELFF

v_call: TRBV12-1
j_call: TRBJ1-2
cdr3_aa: CAGPTAENYGYTF

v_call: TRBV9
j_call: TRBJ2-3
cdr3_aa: CASSQSRTDTQYF

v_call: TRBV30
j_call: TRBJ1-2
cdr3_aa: CAWSAGAHPYGYTF

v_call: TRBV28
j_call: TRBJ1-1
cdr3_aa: CASSPATGGITEAFF

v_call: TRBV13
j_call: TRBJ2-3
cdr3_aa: CASSSFEGARGDTQYF

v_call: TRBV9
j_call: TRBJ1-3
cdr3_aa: CASSVDGLSGNTIYF

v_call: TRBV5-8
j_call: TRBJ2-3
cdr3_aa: CASSLGTNTDTQYF

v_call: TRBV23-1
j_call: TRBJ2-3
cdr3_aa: CASSQGGRASTDTQYF

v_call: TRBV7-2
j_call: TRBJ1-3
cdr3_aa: CASSLVGVPGNTIYF

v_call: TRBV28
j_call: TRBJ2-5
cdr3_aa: CASSWPGGAGEETQYF

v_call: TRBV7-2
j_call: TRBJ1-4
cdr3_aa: CASSLAGTANEKLFF

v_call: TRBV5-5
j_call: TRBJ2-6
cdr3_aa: CASRGTGGSGANVLTF

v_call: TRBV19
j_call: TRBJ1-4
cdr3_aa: CASSITATNEKLFF

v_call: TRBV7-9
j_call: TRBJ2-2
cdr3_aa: CASSLVVSTGELFF